Sequencing of this TCR beta chain was carried out in a study of blood T cells in healthy people across ages. The CDR3 is 14 residues long. V dropped 6 bases and J dropped 5; count of bases not matched to a gene: 8. This clonotype was detected only a few times. Staff drew about 10 milliliters of peripheral blood from each donor. It was with a sample-barcoded 5' primer and a J-beta primer mix that a second PCR of roughly 7 to 11 cycles was run. One entry per CDR3 protein, called by TCRdb with MiXCR from the 5' RACE reads. The sample has 1.2 million to 1.5 million distinct CDR3 sequences, 40% to 50% seen once; the top ten hold 7.9%.

The chain employs TRBV12-3 or TRBV12-4 and TRBJ2-7, with TRBD1 matching over 9 bases. Sequences were obtained from blood. This TCR was recovered from a woman aged 18-29 years in good health. Here the CDR3 reads CASSPGQGNDEQYF. The CDR3 nucleotides read TGTGCCAGCAGCCCCGGACAGGGGAATGACGAGCAGTACTTC.